The 19 T cell receptor beta chains reported below all come from one sample, sequenced in a study of molecular identifiers for immune sequencing clone quantification. TCRdb ran MiXCR on the PCR reads and lists one entry per CDR3 protein. In the table there are 300,000 to 400,000 distinct CDR3 sequences, roughly a quarter of which are singletons. The sample taken for sequencing was naive CD8+ T cells from blood, with Jurkat cell RNA spiked in. The subset is: FACS-sorted CD8+CD4-CCR7+CD45RA+ naive T cells. All receptors come from a human donor in good health. Some libraries in this study had Jurkat cell RNA spiked in.

This clonotype was picked up many times. This rearrangement joins TRBV14 to TRBJ1-1, with a tentative D call TRBD1 (5 bases). V was cut by 1 base and J by 1 base, with 16 bases left in between. Germline assignment: CDR1 SGHDN and CDR2 FVKESK. CDR3 length equals 17 residues. The CDR3 loop is CASSQAGTKYSNTEAFF. As DNA, the CDR3 is TGTGCCAGCAGCCAAGCGGGGACGAAGTACTCGAACACTGAAGCTTTCTTT.

The sample holds many counts of this clonotype. CDR3 loop: CASSQGTPGTGGDEQFF. DNA of the CDR3: TGCGCCAGCAGCCAGGGGACCCCCGGGACAGGGGGCGATGAGCAGTTCTTC. This chain uses TRBV4-3 with TRBJ2-1; 12 bases align to TRBD1. The V gene's germline CDR1 is LGHNA and CDR2 YSLEER. CDR3 length: 17 residues. V shed 3 bases, J shed 8 bases, and the junction held 11 bases outside the gene matches.

Notes on this clonotype: This CDR3 is missing its conserved last phenylalanine or tryptophan, likely due to a read error. This sequence joins TRBV29-1 and TRBJ2-3; 9 bases are shared with TRBD2. CDR1 is SQVTM and CDR2 is ANQGSEA in the germline V gene. The CDR3 runs 15 residues. Losses at the gene ends were 8 bases for V and 4 bases for J; bases not matched to a gene: 13. As DNA, the CDR3 is TGCAGCCCTCGGGTGCGCGGGAGGGCCGCAGATACGCAGTATCTT. Translation gives CSPRVRGRAADTQYL.

As regards this clonotype: Because the CDR3 is missing its conserved closing phenylalanine or tryptophan, this is likely a read error. The chain links TRBV25-1 to TRBJ2-7; D is possibly TRBD2 (6 bases). The CDR3 extends over 15 amino acids. Per the germline V gene, CDR1 is MGHDK and CDR2 is SYGVNS. Trimming removed 3 bases at V and 3 bases at J, with 15 bases between. The CDR3 loop is CASSDPTPGVYEQYL. CDR3 sequence (DNA): TGTGCCAGCAGTGATCCCACTCCGGGAGTCTACGAGCAGTACCTC.

The sample holds many counts of this clonotype. V and J are TRBV4-1 and TRBJ1-3; 8 nucleotides match TRBD1. Germline V gene data show CDR1 as MGHRA and CDR2 as YSYEKL. CDR3 length: 14 residues. V shed 4 bases, J shed 8 bases, and the junction held 7 bases outside the gene matches. The CDR3 here is CASSRGQGQDTIYF. The DNA of the CDR3 is TGCGCCAGCAGCCGAGGACAGGGCCAGGACACCATATATTTT.

The J gene is TRBJ1-1, the V gene TRBV11-2; D is unclear. CDR1 is SGHAT and CDR2 is FQNNGV in the germline V gene. The CDR3 runs to 13 residues. Trimming stripped 5 bases from V and 6 bases from J, with 13 bases between. CDR3 bases: TGTGCCAGCAGCCAATGGAGGGAGGCTGAAGCTTTCTTT. This codes for CASSQWREAEAFF.

Regarding this clonotype: Mismatch with germline at one junction end may stem from a read error. V usage is TRBV9 and J usage is TRBJ1-3, with TRBD1 matching 8 bases. The CDR3 is 15 residues long. Germline CDR1 SGDLS, CDR2 YYNGEE. CDR3 region: CASSKGQGSLDTIHF. The CDR3 DNA is TGTGCCAGCAGCAAAGGACAGGGTTCATTGGACACCATACATTTT.

The V call is TRBV18, the J call TRBJ2-7; 7 nucleotides match TRBD1. The J segment lost 1 base and the V segment lost 3 bases, leaving 3 bases of the junction unmatched. CDR3 length: 14 residues. Germline values: CDR1 KGHSH, CDR2 LQKENI. The CDR3 DNA sequence: TGTGCCAGCTCACCGGTCAGGGGGTCCTACGAGCAGTACTTC. Protein sequence: CASSPVRGSYEQYF.

This clonotype has just a few counts. This chain connects TRBV9 to TRBJ1-5, with 11 bases identical to TRBD1. Germline lookup yields CDR1 SGDLS and CDR2 YYNGEE. This CDR3 contains 19 residues. The J segment lost 2 bases and the V segment lost 3 bases, leaving 13 bases of the junction unmatched. CDR3 loop: CASSEGPGTGGNGNQPQHF. The CDR3, as DNA: TGTGCCAGCAGCGAAGGTCCCGGGACAGGGGGGAACGGCAATCAGCCCCAGCATTTT.

This clonotype was observed at least ten times. The chain joins TRBV7-9 to TRBJ2-3, with D possibly TRBD1 on 5 matching bases. V shed 0 bases and J shed 4 bases, with 5 bases lying between them. CDR1 and CDR2 from the germline V gene are SEHNR and FQNEAQ (reference sequence). The CDR3 consists of 13 residues. The CDR3 DNA reads TGTGCCAGCAGCTTAGCAGGGGCAGATACGCAGTATTTT. Its protein product is CASSLAGADTQYF.

This clonotype has at least ten counts. The V call is TRBV19, the J call TRBJ1-1, with D perhaps TRBD1 (5 bases). Germline loops: CDR1 LNHDA, CDR2 SQIVND (reference sequence). V was cut by 5 bases and J by 2 bases, with 15 bases left in between. The CDR3 loop spans 15 amino acids. In DNA, the CDR3 is TGTGCCAGTAGTGCCTGGGAGGGACTTAACACTGAAGCTTTCTTT. Translated, it gives CASSAWEGLNTEAFF.

The rearrangement joins TRBV29-1 to TRBJ2-2, with D perhaps matching TRBD1 (5 bases). V was clipped by 3 bases and J by 8 bases, with 13 bases between them. The CDR3 spans 13 residues. The germline V gene has CDR1 SQVTM and CDR2 ANQGSEA. This CDR3 reads CSVDGAVAGELFF. The CDR3 nucleotides read TGCAGCGTTGATGGGGCAGTAGCTGGGGAGCTGTTTTTT.

The sample holds many counts of this clonotype. CDR3: CASSLGAGVQPQHF. The CDR3 region has the DNA TGTGCCAGCAGCTTGGGGGCGGGTGTTCAGCCCCAGCATTTT. This chain uses TRBV5-5 with TRBJ1-5; D unresolved. The CDR3 has 14 residues. Germline V gene sequence: CDR1 SGHKS, CDR2 YYEKEE (reference sequence). V gave up 0 bases and J gave up 6 bases, with 10 bases separating them.

This clonotype was detected ten times or more. The V gene is TRBV19, the J gene TRBJ2-6, with 11 bases lining up with TRBD1. CDR3 length equals 17 residues. Trimming at V came to 5 bases and at J to 0 bases, leaving 3 bases not matched to a gene. The germline gives CDR1 LNHDA, CDR2 SQIVND (reference sequence). As DNA, the CDR3 is TGTGCCAGTAGTGCCGGGACAGGGGGCTCTGGGGCCAACGTCCTGACTTTC. It is translated as CASSAGTGGSGANVLTF. Supplemented by reference TRBV19 and TRBJ2-6, the full variable domain reads DGGITQSPKYLFRKEGQNVTLSCEQNLNHDAMYWYRQDPGQGLRLIYYSQIVNDFQKGDIAEGYSVSREKKESFPLTVTSAQKNPTAFYLCASSAGTGGSGANVLTFGAGSRLTVL.

This clonotype was recorded at least ten times. This chain links TRBV28 with TRBJ2-7; 9 nucleotides line up with TRBD1. The length of the CDR3 is 17 residues. The trim removed 5 bases at V and 5 bases at J, leaving 16 bases unmatched. The germline V gene has CDR1 MDHEN and CDR2 SYDVKM. CDR3 DNA sequence: TGTGCCAGCAGTCCCCTTCCCGTCACCGGGACAGGGCACGAGCAGTACTTC. Encoded protein: CASSPLPVTGTGHEQYF.

This clonotype was recorded at least ten times. The chain recombines TRBV4-1 with TRBJ2-4; 11 bases fit TRBD1. Germline V CDR1 and CDR2: MGHRA, YSYEKL. V lost 0 bases to trimming and J lost 7 bases; unmatched junction nucleotides: 5. This CDR3 is built from 16 residues. CDR3 sequence reads: CASSQERTGGLNIQYF. CDR3 bases: TGCGCCAGCAGCCAAGAGAGGACAGGGGGCCTGAACATTCAGTACTTC.

The J gene is TRBJ1-1, the V gene TRBV3-1; D call uncertain. The germline V and J ends were trimmed by 4 bases and 2 bases, with 11 bases remaining between them. In germline, CDR1 is LGHDT, CDR2 YNNKEL (reference sequence). The CDR3 runs to 14 residues. CDR3 coding DNA: TGTGCCAGCAGCCCCACGGTCCAAAACACTGAAGCTTTCTTT. This encodes CASSPTVQNTEAFF.

In its sample, this clonotype was seen many times. One junction end disagrees with the germline gene, perhaps due to a read error. The chain links TRBV20-1 to TRBJ1-1; 7 bases are shared with TRBD1. The CDR3 is made up of 13 amino acids. The germline V gene has CDR1 DFQATT and CDR2 SNEGSKA (reference sequence). The CDR3 loop reads CSAGDRESTEAFF. The CDR3 DNA sequence: TGCAGTGCTGGAGACAGGGAAAGCACTGAAGCTTTCTTT.

In its sample, this clonotype was seen many times. V and J are TRBV7-9 and TRBJ2-3; TRBD1 agrees at 10 bases. From germline, CDR1 is SEHNR and CDR2 FQNEAQ (reference sequence). The CDR3 consists of 19 residues. The junction had 16 bases not matched to a gene; V was cut back by 4 bases and J by 3 bases. CDR3 sequence (DNA): TGTGCCAGCAGCTCCCTAGAGCGACAGGGGGCGCTTTTTACAGATACGCAGTATTTT. This gives the protein CASSSLERQGALFTDTQYF.